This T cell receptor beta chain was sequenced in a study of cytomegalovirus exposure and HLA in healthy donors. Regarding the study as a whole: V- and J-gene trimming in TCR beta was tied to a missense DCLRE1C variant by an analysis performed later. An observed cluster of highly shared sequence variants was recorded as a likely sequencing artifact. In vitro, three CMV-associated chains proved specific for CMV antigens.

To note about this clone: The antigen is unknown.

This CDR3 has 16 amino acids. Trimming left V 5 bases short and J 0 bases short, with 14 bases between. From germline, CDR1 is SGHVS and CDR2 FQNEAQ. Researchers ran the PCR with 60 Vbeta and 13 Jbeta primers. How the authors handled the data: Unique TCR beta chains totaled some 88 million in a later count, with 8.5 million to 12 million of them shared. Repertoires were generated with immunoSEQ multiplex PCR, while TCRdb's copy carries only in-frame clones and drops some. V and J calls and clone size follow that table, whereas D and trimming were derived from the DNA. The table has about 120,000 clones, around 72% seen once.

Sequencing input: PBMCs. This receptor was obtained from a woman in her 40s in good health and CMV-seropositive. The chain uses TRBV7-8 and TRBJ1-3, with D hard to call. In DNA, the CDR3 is TGTGCCAGCAGCCCCAACCTAGGCAGCTCTGGAAACACCATATATTTT. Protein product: CASSPNLGSSGNTIYF.